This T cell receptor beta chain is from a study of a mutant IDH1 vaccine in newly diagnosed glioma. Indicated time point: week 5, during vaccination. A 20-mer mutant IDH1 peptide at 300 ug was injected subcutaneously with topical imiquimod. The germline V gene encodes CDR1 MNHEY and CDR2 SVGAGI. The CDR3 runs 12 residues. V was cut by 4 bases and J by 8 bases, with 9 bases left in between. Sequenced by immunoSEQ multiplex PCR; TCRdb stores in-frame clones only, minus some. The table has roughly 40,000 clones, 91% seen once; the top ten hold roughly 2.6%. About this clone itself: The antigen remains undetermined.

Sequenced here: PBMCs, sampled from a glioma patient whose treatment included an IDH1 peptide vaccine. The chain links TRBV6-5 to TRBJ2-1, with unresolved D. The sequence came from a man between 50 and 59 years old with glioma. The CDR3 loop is CASSWGSDEQFF. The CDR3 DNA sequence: TGTGCCAGCAGTTGGGGAAGCGATGAGCAGTTCTTC.